The T cell receptor beta chain under discussion was sequenced for a study of identical twins. Trimming stripped 6 bases from V and 0 bases from J, with 18 bases between. CDR1 is ENHRY, CDR2 SYGVKD, per germline. The CDR3 spans 17 residues. On this clonotype: The antigen is not known.

A universal primer site came from template switching; cDNA carried unique molecular identifiers. TCRdb used MiXCR to reprocess the 5' RACE reads, holding one entry per CDR3 protein. Among some 1,600,000 distinct CDR3 sequences listed, more than 30% were seen once. Findings of the study overall: Where beta out-of-frame sequences were concerned, excess twin sharing was weaker. Invariant MAIT and iNKT cells could partly confound zero-insertion analyses. The same donors were not followed; conclusions instead depended on cross-sectional statistical analysis.

The rearrangement links TRBV10-3 to TRBJ1-3; D not resolved. Input material: cord blood. This TCR was recovered from a newborn girl in good health. The CDR3: CAISDLNERYSGNTIYF. The CDR3 nucleotides are TGTGCCATCAGCGATCTTAATGAGCGCTACTCTGGAAACACCATATATTTT.